This T cell receptor beta chain was recovered during a study of blood T cell repertoires in COVID-19. About the research overall: Both acute and convalescent COVID-19 samples were obtained from the United States, Italy and Spain. The cDNA or gDNA used as material had been derived from T cells, B-cell-depleted T cells, or PBMCs.

Produced via immunoSEQ multiplex PCR; TCRdb's table is partial and in-frame only. This table holds around 150,000 clones, approximately 81% found once. This clone came up a few times. Sequenced input: peripheral blood. This receptor was obtained from an older woman with active or convalescent COVID-19.

The CDR3 region is CASSLGGVGEKLFF. CDR3 coding DNA: TGCGCCAGCAGCTTGGGCGGGGTGGGTGAAAAACTGTTTTTT. This chain links TRBV5-1 with TRBJ1-4; D call uncertain. The ends were cut back, 0 bases at V and 7 bases at J, with 10 bases in the middle. Per germline, CDR1 SGHRS and CDR2 YFSETQ. The CDR3 sequence is 14 residues long.